The 18 T cell receptor beta chains presented below share a single source sample, sequenced in a study of shared clonotypes between healthy human individuals. The data were produced by immunoSEQ multiplex PCR, yet TCRdb's version contains in-frame clones alone and is incomplete. The sample records about 1.5 million clones, about 98% being singletons. Source material: naive CD4+ T cells sorted from blood. Subset given: CD45RA+ positively selected. These receptors all come from a man aged 30 to 39 in good health.

This chain joins TRBV14 and TRBJ1-1; TRBD1 matches 7 bases. The J segment lost 1 base and the V segment lost 5 bases, leaving 7 bases of the junction unmatched. Germline values: CDR1 SGHDN, CDR2 FVKESK. The CDR3 has 15 amino acids. The CDR3: CASSETTGKNTEAFF. The CDR3, as DNA: TGTGCCAGCAGCGAAACGACAGGGAAGAACACTGAAGCTTTCTTT.

CDR3 coding DNA: TGTGCCATCAGTGTTTCCGCCTCCCTCTGGGGACAAAATGAAAAACTGTTTTTT. This translates into CAISVSASLWGQNEKLFF. The chain couples TRBV10-3 to TRBJ1-4, with D possibly being TRBD1 (6 bases). The germline V and J ends were trimmed by 4 bases and 5 bases, with 23 bases remaining between them. CDR1 and CDR2 from the germline V gene are ENHRY and SYGVKD. This CDR3 has 18 amino acids.

The chain employs TRBV5-1 and TRBJ2-5; 7 bases are a match to TRBD1. The CDR3 totals 15 residues. CDR1 is SGHRS, CDR2 YFSETQ, per germline. The V and J ends lost 3 bases and 2 bases, in that order; junction bases with no gene match: 7. The CDR3 loop is CASSSQTGYQETQYF. CDR3 coding DNA: TGCGCCAGCAGCTCCCAGACAGGGTATCAAGAGACCCAGTACTTC.

The V gene is TRBV11-2, the J gene TRBJ2-7; a weak D match, TRBD1 (5 bases). This CDR3 region has 14 residues. The germline gives CDR1 SGHAT, CDR2 FQNNGV. Trimming removed 3 bases from V and 3 bases from J, with 12 bases in between. DNA for the CDR3: TGTGCCAGCAGCTTTCTGGGGCTCCACTACGAGCAGTACTTC. Translating it yields CASSFLGLHYEQYF.

This chain links TRBV18 with TRBJ2-1, with D perhaps matching TRBD1 (5 bases). Trimming took 4 bases from V and 3 from J, leaving 19 bases between them. The CDR3 runs to 17 residues. The germline V gene has CDR1 KGHSH and CDR2 LQKENI. CDR3 residues: CASSLTSSGSNYNEQFF. CDR3 DNA: TGTGCCAGCTCACTAACCTCATCAGGGTCGAACTACAATGAGCAGTTCTTC. The complete variable domain, with remaining parts taken from reference TRBV18 and TRBJ2-1, reads NAGVMQNPRHLVRRRGQEARLRCSPMKGHSHVYWYRQLPEEGLKFMVYLQKENIIDESGMPKERFSAEFPKEGPSILRIQQVVRGDSAAYFCASSLTSSGSNYNEQFFGPGTRLTVL.

This sequence joins TRBV14 and TRBJ1-1; 9 bases agree with TRBD1. Germline V lookup: CDR1 SGHDN, CDR2 FVKESK. CDR3 length: 16 amino acids. The V segment lost 4 bases and the J segment 1 base; nucleotides outside the gene matches: 7. CDR3: CASSLLQGAENTEAFF. The CDR3 DNA follows: TGTGCCAGCAGCCTATTACAGGGGGCCGAGAACACTGAAGCTTTCTTT. Full variable domain (remainder filled in from reference TRBV14 and TRBJ1-1): EAGVTQFPSHSVIEKGQTVTLRCDPISGHDNLYWYRRVMGKEIKFLLHFVKESKQDESGMPNNRFLAERTGGTYSTLKVQPAELEDSGVYFCASSLLQGAENTEAFFGQGTRLTVV.

The chain recombines TRBV5-1 with TRBJ2-5, with no clear D. CDR3 size: 13 residues. CDR1 SGHRS and CDR2 YFSETQ come from the germline V gene. Trimming stripped 5 bases from V and 0 bases from J, with 8 bases between. CDR3 residues: CASSYTHQETQYF. DNA of the CDR3: TGCGCCAGCAGTTATACACACCAAGAGACCCAGTACTTC.

This chain connects TRBV11-2 to TRBJ1-1, with D uncertain. CDR3 length: 15 residues. Trimming removed 1 base at V and 4 bases at J, with 13 bases between. Germline values: CDR1 SGHAT, CDR2 FQNNGV. The CDR3 DNA is TGTGCCAGCAGCTTAGTTCTGAAAGCTCTCACTGAAGCTTTCTTT. Its translation: CASSLVLKALTEAFF.

The chain joins TRBV30 to TRBJ1-1; maybe TRBD1 (5 bases). This CDR3 region has 13 residues. Germline CDR1 and CDR2: GTSNPN and SVGIG (reference sequence). The ends were cut back, 1 base at V and 5 bases at J, with 11 bases in the middle. The CDR3 DNA follows: TGTGCCTGGAGTGCTACCCGGGGGACTGAAGCTTTCTTT. It encodes CAWSATRGTEAFF.

This chain connects TRBV20-1 to TRBJ1-1; D is uncertain. V lost 3 bases, J lost 7 bases, and 6 bases lay in between. Germline values: CDR1 DFQATT, CDR2 SNEGSKA (reference sequence). The CDR3 has 10 amino acids. CDR3 amino acids: CSASFREAFF. CDR3 in DNA: TGCAGTGCTAGTTTCCGTGAAGCTTTCTTT.

The gene calls are TRBV14 and TRBJ2-4; possibly TRBD1 or TRBD2 for D (6 bases each). The CDR3 runs 16 residues. Germline values: CDR1 SGHDN, CDR2 FVKESK. Trimming shortened V by 4 bases and J by 8 bases, and 21 bases separated the two germline ends. CDR3 sequence reads: CASSLRGGIRGDIQYF. The CDR3 DNA reads TGTGCCAGCAGCCTGAGAGGGGGGATACGTGGAGACATTCAGTACTTC.

The chain is built from TRBV7-3 and TRBJ1-1; no firm D call. V was pared by 2 bases and J by 2 bases, with 6 bases between. CDR1 is SGHTA, CDR2 FQGTGA, per germline. This CDR3 contains 13 residues. The CDR3 DNA reads as TGTGCCAGCAGCTTATGGTTCAACACTGAAGCTTTCTTT. This translates into CASSLWFNTEAFF.

This chain connects TRBV10-2 to TRBJ2-1; D perhaps matches TRBD2 (5 bases). CDR1 and CDR2 from the germline V gene are WSHSY and SAAADI. Trimming left V 3 bases short and J 0 bases short, with 9 bases between. The CDR3 spans 15 residues. CDR3 loop: CASSDEGDSYNEQFF. The CDR3 DNA reads as TGCGCCAGCAGTGATGAGGGAGACTCCTACAATGAGCAGTTCTTC.

In the case of this clone: The same CDR3 arises from other DNA sequences in this sample as well. The gene calls are TRBV5-1 and TRBJ2-3; D is undetermined. Trimming left V 0 bases short and J 2 bases short, with 10 bases between. Germline CDR1 is SGHRS and CDR2 is YFSETQ. The CDR3 length is 15 residues. CDR3 amino acids: CASSLDGASTDTQYF. The CDR3 coding sequence is TGCGCCAGCAGCTTGGACGGTGCATCCACAGATACGCAGTATTTT.

The chain carries TRBV19 and TRBJ2-3; weak D call: TRBD1 (5 bases). The CDR3 loop spans 15 amino acids. Between the trimmed V and J ends, which lost 1 base and 2 bases, there was a span of 10 bases. Looked up from germline, CDR1 is LNHDA and CDR2 is SQIVND (reference sequence). CDR3 sequence: CASSIGTTSTDTQYF. The CDR3 bases are TGTGCCAGTAGTATAGGGACAACCTCCACAGATACGCAGTATTTT. Combining the CDR3 with reference TRBV19 and TRBJ2-3 gives the whole variable domain DGGITQSPKYLFRKEGQNVTLSCEQNLNHDAMYWYRQDPGQGLRLIYYSQIVNDFQKGDIAEGYSVSREKKESFPLTVTSAQKNPTAFYLCASSIGTTSTDTQYFGPGTRLTVL.

The V gene is TRBV4-1, the J gene TRBJ2-7, with D perhaps given as TRBD1 or TRBD2 (5 bases each). Germline V gene lookup returns CDR1 MGHRA and CDR2 YSYEKL. The CDR3 totals 13 residues. Between the trimmed V and J ends, which lost 4 bases and 2 bases, there was a span of 9 bases. DNA of the CDR3: TGCGCCAGCAGCCGGGACGGGGCCTACGAGCAGTACTTC. It codes for CASSRDGAYEQYF.

The chain couples TRBV4-3 to TRBJ2-7; D ambiguous. This CDR3 is 14 amino acids long. Germline V CDR1 and CDR2: LGHNA, YSLEER. Deletions cut 0 bases from V and 6 bases from J, with 12 bases between. The CDR3 coding sequence is TGCGCCAGCAGCCAAGATCCGCAACGAGTCGAGCAGTACTTC. This codes for CASSQDPQRVEQYF.

A remark on this clone: This same CDR3 is encoded by further DNA sequences in the sample. The J gene is TRBJ2-5, the V gene TRBV7-9; D perhaps matches TRBD2 (6 bases). The CDR3 spans 12 residues. The germline gives CDR1 SEHNR, CDR2 FQNEAQ (reference sequence). V was trimmed by 5 bases and J by 4 bases, leaving 8 bases between them. CDR3 residues: CASSQGGETQYF. The CDR3 DNA is TGTGCCAGCAGCCAGGGAGGAGAGACCCAGTACTTC.